This T cell receptor beta chain was captured in a study of neoadjuvant anti-PD-1 for oral cavity cancer. General observations from the study: Each response group had just a few patients in TCR analyses.

The data were produced by immunoSEQ multiplex PCR, yet TCRdb's version contains in-frame clones alone and is incomplete. The table has fewer than 40,000 clones, 87% seen once. There are 15 residues in the CDR3. V lost 5 bases and J lost 5; bases outside the gene matches: 6. CDR1 is LNHDA, CDR2 SQIVND, per germline (reference sequence). A note on this clone: Its cognate antigen is unknown.

Patients had newly diagnosed, untreated stage II-IVA oral cavity squamous cell carcinoma. The patients had HPV-negative, locally advanced oral cavity squamous cell carcinoma. The sequencing used PBMCs, collected before nivolumab (anti-PD-1) treatment. V is TRBV19 and J is TRBJ1-6; 7 bases are a match to TRBD1. This clonotype was sampled from a person aged 40 to 85 with oral cavity squamous cell carcinoma. The DNA for the CDR3 is TGTGCCAGTAGTCCAGGGGGTTACGATAATTCACCCCTCCACTTT. Translated, it gives CASSPGGYDNSPLHF.